Below, 17 T cell receptor beta chains from the same sample are listed, as sequenced in a study of graft-versus-host responses after intestinal transplantation. The table came from immunoSEQ multiplex PCR; TCRdb's copy has only in-frame clones and leaves some out. The top ten hold around 0.66% of the sample, which has some 25,000 clones, approximately 40% seen once. The sample here was alloreactive CD4+ T cells from a mixed lymphocyte reaction culture, taken before intestinal transplant. Subset specified: CFSE-low proliferating T cells sorted from roughly 6-day pre-transplant mixed lymphocyte reaction (GvH or HvG direction). The receptors were gathered from a human patient who received an intestinal transplant.

This clone was picked up a small number of times. This chain connects TRBV7-2 to TRBJ1-4; D perhaps matches TRBD1 (5 bases). Germline V CDR1 and CDR2: SGHTA, FQGNSA. The CDR3 consists of 11 residues. V lost 8 bases and J 11 bases, leaving 12 bases between the germline ends. CDR3 in amino acids: CASALGGKLFF. The DNA of the CDR3 is TGTGCCAGCGCATTGGGGGGGAAACTGTTTTTT.

The CDR3 reads CASSRGLGTEAFF. The CDR3 coding sequence is TGTGCCAGCAGCCGGGGACTTGGGACTGAAGCTTTCTTT. The rearrangement uses TRBV7-3 and TRBJ1-1; a possible D gene is TRBD1 (5 bases). This CDR3 region has 13 residues. The germline gives CDR1 SGHTA, CDR2 FQGTGA. Trimming removed 5 bases from V and 5 bases from J, with 12 bases in between.

This clone has more than one count but fewer than ten. This chain links TRBV19 with TRBJ2-2, with 11 bases identical to TRBD2. The germline V gene encodes CDR1 LNHDA and CDR2 SQIVND (reference sequence). The CDR3 consists of 15 residues. Trimming removed 7 bases from V and 4 bases from J; junction bases left unmatched: 5. CDR3 in amino acids: CASNGLAGGTGELFF. Here the CDR3 DNA reads TGTGCCAGTAATGGGCTAGCGGGGGGCACCGGGGAGCTGTTTTTT.

This rearrangement joins TRBV6-6 to TRBJ2-7, with 8 bases that match TRBD2. Germline V gene lookup returns CDR1 MNHNY and CDR2 SVGAGI (reference sequence). Trimming removed 6 bases from V and 0 bases from J; junction bases left unmatched: 7. The CDR3 is 15 residues long. CDR3 in amino acids: CASRTSGGGSYEQYF. In DNA, the CDR3 is TGTGCCAGCAGGACCAGCGGGGGAGGCTCCTACGAGCAGTACTTC.

The chain has TRBV2 and TRBJ2-1; TRBD2 agrees at 12 bases. The CDR3 totals 17 residues. Germline CDR1 is SNHLY and CDR2 is FYNNEI. V gave up 6 bases and J gave up 10 bases; unmatched junction bases: 16. The CDR3 bases are TGTGCCAGCAGGAGAGGAGATGCTAGCGGGAGGGCCGGAGAGCAGTTCTTC. This gives the protein CASRRGDASGRAGEQFF.

This clone was seen more than once but under ten times. The chain has TRBV11-3 and TRBJ1-1; no clear D. The CDR3 is made up of 15 amino acids. Between the trimmed V and J ends, which lost 2 bases and 0 bases, there was a span of 10 bases. Germline CDR1 SGHNT, CDR2 YENEEA. The CDR3: CASSLRSGVNTEAFF. In DNA, the CDR3 is TGTGCCAGCAGCTTACGATCAGGTGTGAACACTGAAGCTTTCTTT. The complete variable domain, with remaining parts taken from reference TRBV11-3 and TRBJ1-1, reads EAGVVQSPRYKIIEKKQPVAFWCNPISGHNTLYWYLQNLGQGPELLIRYENEEAVDDSQLPKDRFSAERLKGVDSTLKIQPAELGDSAVYLCASSLRSGVNTEAFFGQGTRLTVV.

V and J are TRBV6-1 and TRBJ2-7, with 14 nucleotides matching TRBD2. Germline V lookup: CDR1 MNHNS, CDR2 SASEGT. CDR3 length: 20 amino acids. The V gene end was trimmed by 0 bases and the J gene end by 2 bases; junction bases not matched to a gene: 12. The CDR3 nucleotides read TGTGCCAGCAGTGAAGCACTTTGGCGACTAGCGGGGGGGACAACCTACGAGCAGTACTTC. This codes for CASSEALWRLAGGTTYEQYF.

V gene TRBV5-4 combines with J gene TRBJ2-7; 7 bases map to TRBD1. The germline gives CDR1 SGHNT, CDR2 YYREEE (reference sequence). The CDR3 loop spans 16 amino acids. With V trimmed by 1 base and J by 6 bases, 13 bases remained unmatched. The CDR3 coding sequence is TGTGCCAGCAGCTTGCCATTGGGACAGATATCCGCCGAGCAGTACTTC. Translated, it gives CASSLPLGQISAEQYF. The complete variable domain, with remaining parts taken from reference TRBV5-4 and TRBJ2-7, reads ETGVTQSPTHLIKTRGQQVTLRCSSQSGHNTVSWYQQALGQGPQFIFQYYREEENGRGNFPPRFSGLQFPNYSSELNVNALELDDSALYLCASSLPLGQISAEQYFGPGTRLTVT.

The rearrangement uses TRBV7-2 and TRBJ1-5; 9 positions agree with TRBD1. The V gene end was trimmed by 5 bases and the J gene end by 6 bases; junction bases not matched to a gene: 8. The CDR3 runs to 15 residues. Germline values: CDR1 SGHTA, CDR2 FQGNSA. CDR3 loop: CASSPLGQGFQPQHF. CDR3 coding DNA: TGTGCCAGCAGCCCTCTCGGACAGGGGTTTCAGCCCCAGCATTTT.

The CDR3 DNA sequence: TGTGCCAGCAATGTCGGGGAAAGCACAGATACGCAGTATTTT. Amino acids: CASNVGESTDTQYF. This rearrangement joins TRBV2 to TRBJ2-3; a possible D gene is TRBD2 (5 bases). CDR3 length: 14 amino acids. The V gene's germline CDR1 is SNHLY and CDR2 FYNNEI. With 7 bases removed from V and 0 bases from J, the gap between germline ends came to 11 bases. The full variable domain, rest sourced from reference TRBV2 and TRBJ2-3, is EPEVTQTPSHQVTQMGQEVILRCVPISNHLYFYWYRQILGQKVEFLVSFYNNEISEKSEIFDDQFSVERPDGSNFTLKIRSTKLEDSAMYFCASNVGESTDTQYFGPGTRLTVL.

V gene TRBV4-1 combines with J gene TRBJ2-5; 11 bases are a match to TRBD2. J lost 7 bases, V lost 0 bases, and 7 bases had no gene match. Germline CDR1 and CDR2: MGHRA and YSYEKL. CDR3 length: 16 amino acids. CDR3: CASSQDWLAGGGTQYF. The CDR3 region has the DNA TGCGCCAGCAGCCAAGATTGGCTAGCGGGGGGAGGGACCCAGTACTTC.

The chain's CDR3 is CASRTQGAANTGELFF. The CDR3 region has the DNA TGTGCCAGCAGAACACAGGGGGCAGCGAACACCGGGGAGCTGTTTTTT. The chain links TRBV28 to TRBJ2-2, with 9 bases lining up with TRBD1. J lost 0 bases, V lost 6 bases, and 5 bases had no gene match. Germline-derived CDR1 and CDR2 are MDHEN and SYDVKM. The CDR3 length is 16 residues.

This clone has just a few counts. The rearrangement uses TRBV5-1 and TRBJ2-4; perhaps TRBD1 as D (5 bases). CDR3 length: 16 residues. CDR1 is SGHRS and CDR2 is YFSETQ in the germline V gene. The V end lost 0 bases, the J end lost 0 bases, and 10 bases lay between the germline ends. The CDR3 DNA follows: TGCGCCAGCAGCTTGGAGGGGTTGGGAGCCAAAAACATTCAGTACTTC. Its translation: CASSLEGLGAKNIQYF.

V and J are TRBV11-3 and TRBJ2-7, with 12 bases lining up with TRBD1. The CDR3 length is 16 residues. The germline CDR1 and CDR2 sequences are SGHNT and YENEEA. Trimming removed 5 bases from V and 3 bases from J; junction bases left unmatched: 8. CDR3 nucleotide sequence: TGTGCCAGCAGCGTCGGGACAGGGGGCGCGAACTACGAGCAGTACTTC. This translates into CASSVGTGGANYEQYF.

This clone appeared a few times. The chain combines TRBV5-4 with TRBJ2-1, with unresolved D. Between the trimmed V and J ends, which lost 0 bases and 4 bases, there was a span of 2 bases. The germline V gene has CDR1 SGHNT and CDR2 YYREEE (reference sequence). The CDR3 sequence is 12 residues long. This CDR3 is CASSLVYNEQFF. The CDR3, as DNA: TGTGCCAGCAGCTTGGTATACAATGAGCAGTTCTTC.

The V call is TRBV28, the J call TRBJ1-2; TRBD1 matches 8 bases. The CDR3 runs 15 residues. Germline V gene data show CDR1 as MDHEN and CDR2 as SYDVKM. The J segment lost 1 base and the V segment lost 7 bases, leaving 8 bases of the junction unmatched. The CDR3 region has the DNA TGTGCCAGCACTGAAACGGACAGGGATAACTATGGCTACACCTTC. It codes for CASTETDRDNYGYTF.

This clone appeared once. Here the CDR3 reads CASSLQRIGGADTQYF. The CDR3 bases are TGCGCCAGCAGCCTCCAACGGATTGGGGGGGCAGATACGCAGTATTTT. The genes are TRBV4-3 and TRBJ2-3, with 7 bases lining up with TRBD2. V was pared by 4 bases and J by 4 bases, with 11 bases of the junction left unmatched. Germline CDR1 reads LGHNA; CDR2 reads YSLEER. This CDR3 comprises 16 residues.